Each of the 24 T cell receptor beta chains below was sequenced from the same sample in a study of T cell responses to AZD1222 COVID-19 vaccine (dated by TCRdb to about 2021). Preparation of the library involved the immunoSEQ multiplex PCR assay. Imported from immuneACCESS, the table was reduced by TCRdb to in-frame sequences with V and J called. These copies leave out some clones; in studies compared against another copy, an unresolved V gene accounts for under half, and the cause of the remainder is not known. For this sample there are about 160,000 clones; about 90% appear just once. The ten largest clones represent approximately 1.9% of the sample. Read against the paper, the sample's time point label means: baseline before first vaccination. Sequenced here: peripheral blood, sampled on day 0 of AZD1222 vaccination. The origin of the receptors is an adult in good health.

The rearrangement links TRBV11-2 to TRBJ1-3; the D is unclear. The V gene lost 0 bases and the J gene lost 0 bases, with 6 bases spanning the gap. Germline CDR1 reads SGHAT; CDR2 reads FQNNGV. CDR3 length: 15 amino acids. Written as DNA, the CDR3 is TGTGCCAGCAGCTTAGATAGAGTCTCTGGAAACACCATATATTTT. Protein: CASSLDRVSGNTIYF.

V is TRBV7-7 and J is TRBJ2-1; TRBD2 matches 13 bases. Trimming removed 5 bases from V and 2 bases from J; junction bases left unmatched: 6. In germline, CDR1 is SSHAT, CDR2 FNYEAQ (reference sequence). The CDR3 length is 17 residues. The CDR3 DNA sequence: TGTGCCAGCAGCCCTGGACTAGCGGGGGTCACCTACAATGAGCAGTTCTTC. It codes for CASSPGLAGVTYNEQFF.

As concerns this clone: Other DNA variants within this sample encode the same CDR3. The chain couples TRBV19 to TRBJ1-2, with TRBD1 matching over 7 bases. This CDR3 has 13 residues. Germline V CDR1 and CDR2: LNHDA, SQIVND (reference sequence). The trim removed 5 bases at V and 3 bases at J, leaving 3 bases unmatched. CDR3 in amino acids: CASSRQGDYGYTF. The CDR3 bases are TGTGCCAGTAGTCGACAGGGCGACTATGGCTACACCTTC.

This clone was seen only a few times. The genes are TRBV6-5 and TRBJ1-5; TRBD1 matches at 7 bases. The length of the CDR3 is 14 residues. Germline V gene sequence: CDR1 MNHEY, CDR2 SVGAGI. V trimming: 2 bases; J trimming: 7 bases; junction bases outside the gene matches: 5. The DNA of the CDR3 is TGTGCCAGCAGTTACGGGAGGGGGCAACAGCCCCAGCATTTT. Protein sequence: CASSYGRGQQPQHF.

The rearrangement joins TRBV6-5 to TRBJ1-1; D uncertain. V was shortened by 5 bases and J by 1 base, with 14 bases between the two germline ends. Per germline, CDR1 MNHEY and CDR2 SVGAGI. This CDR3 region has 15 residues. Here the CDR3 DNA reads TGTGCCAGCAGTCCCCTTATGCGAAAGAACACTGAAGCTTTCTTT. This codes for CASSPLMRKNTEAFF.

In this sample, this clone turned up once. The chain has TRBV24-1 and TRBJ1-5; 9 bases map to TRBD1. The CDR3 consists of 16 residues. After removal of 4 bases from V and 1 base from J, the junction contained 4 bases not matched to a gene. Germline V CDR1 and CDR2: KGHDR, SFDVKD. The CDR3 here is CATSDHGTGSNQPQHF. Here the CDR3 DNA reads TGTGCCACCAGTGACCATGGGACAGGGAGCAATCAGCCCCAGCATTTT.

The rearrangement uses TRBV19 and TRBJ1-2, with 8 positions matching TRBD1. Germline V lookup: CDR1 LNHDA, CDR2 SQIVND (reference sequence). V lost 2 bases to trimming and J lost 6 bases; unmatched junction nucleotides: 8. The CDR3 consists of 15 residues. CDR3: CASSIPRTGSHGYTF. Here the CDR3 DNA reads TGTGCCAGTAGTATACCCCGGACAGGGAGCCATGGCTACACCTTC.

Notes on this clone: One end of the junction does not line up with germline, which may come from a read error. The V and J genes are TRBV20-1 and TRBJ2-1, with 7 positions matching TRBD1. This CDR3 is built from 10 residues. The germline V gene has CDR1 DFQATT and CDR2 SNEGSKA (reference sequence). CDR3 amino acids: CSAYPHRGIF. CDR3 nucleotide sequence: TGCAGTGCTTACCCGCACAGGGGAATCTTC.

The chain has TRBV9 and TRBJ1-5, with D tentatively TRBD1 (6 bases). The CDR3 extends over 15 amino acids. Germline loops: CDR1 SGDLS, CDR2 YYNGEE. With 3 bases removed from V and 6 bases from J, the gap between germline ends came to 16 bases. This chain's CDR3 is CASSATGALGQPQHF. CDR3 nucleotides: TGTGCCAGCAGCGCGACAGGCGCCCTCGGTCAGCCCCAGCATTTT.

The chain joins TRBV4-2 to TRBJ2-1; tentatively, D is TRBD2 (6 bases). The CDR3 covers 14 residues. V lost 1 base and J lost 8, with 12 bases in between. Germline CDR1 LGHNA, CDR2 YNFKEQ. CDR3 in DNA: TGTGCCAGCAGCCAAGGAGGAGGGAGCGATGAGCAGTTCTTC. This sequence encodes CASSQGGGSDEQFF.

The V gene is TRBV4-3, the J gene TRBJ1-2; D remains ambiguous. Germline-derived CDR1 and CDR2 are LGHNA and YSLEER. The germline V and J ends were trimmed by 2 bases and 4 bases, with 8 bases remaining between them. This CDR3 region has 13 residues. The CDR3: CASSQNGLYGYTF. The CDR3 DNA sequence: TGCGCCAGCAGCCAAAATGGTCTCTATGGCTACACCTTC.

This chain links TRBV24-1 with TRBJ2-3; 16 bases map to TRBD2. Germline-derived CDR1 and CDR2 are KGHDR and SFDVKD. The V segment lost 4 bases and the J segment 1 base; nucleotides outside the gene matches: 10. The CDR3 is 20 residues long. The CDR3 bases are TGTGCCACCAGTGACCCCGGGACTAGCGGGGGGGCCTTTGGCACAGATACGCAGTATTTT. Translation: CATSDPGTSGGAFGTDTQYF.

The chain recombines TRBV10-3 with TRBJ2-7; maybe TRBD2 (6 bases). V was cut by 2 bases and J by 2 bases, with 13 bases left in between. The CDR3 runs 15 residues. CDR1 and CDR2 (germline): ENHRY, SYGVKD. The CDR3 DNA sequence: TGTGCCATCAGTGAGGATTCGGGACTGGCCTACGAGCAGTACTTC. Translation gives CAISEDSGLAYEQYF.

The chain combines TRBV19 with TRBJ2-3; no definite D call. Germline V CDR1 and CDR2: LNHDA, SQIVND (reference sequence). V lost 3 bases to trimming and J lost 1 base, with 5 bases between them. This CDR3 contains 13 residues. CDR3 sequence (DNA): TGTGCCAGTAGTATGAGCGGCACAGATACGCAGTATTTT. Protein sequence: CASSMSGTDTQYF.

CDR3 in amino acids: CASSLPTLDTQYF. The CDR3 DNA follows: TGTGCCAGCAGTCTACCGACATTAGATACGCAGTATTTT. The V gene is TRBV6-6, the J gene TRBJ2-3; D is ambiguous. CDR3 length: 13 residues. Trimming shortened V by 5 bases and J by 5 bases, and 11 bases separated the two germline ends. Germline CDR1 reads MNHNY; CDR2 reads SVGAGI (reference sequence).

V is TRBV6-5 and J is TRBJ1-6; D gene uncertain. Trimming stripped 3 bases from V and 6 bases from J, with 6 bases between. CDR1 MNHEY and CDR2 SVGAGI come from the germline V gene. The CDR3 loop spans 13 amino acids. CDR3 DNA sequence: TGTGCCAGCAGTTATCGGATTAATTCACCCCTCCACTTT. The encoded protein is CASSYRINSPLHF.

The chain uses TRBV2 and TRBJ1-2; possibly TRBD1 for D (5 bases). Germline values: CDR1 SNHLY, CDR2 FYNNEI. The V end was cut by 6 bases, the J end by 5 bases, with 19 bases between. The CDR3 is 15 residues long. CDR3 sequence: CASSDPTGGGYGYTF. In DNA, the CDR3 is TGTGCCAGCAGCGACCCAACAGGAGGCGGTTATGGCTACACCTTC.

The V and J genes are TRBV4-3 and TRBJ1-5, with D maybe TRBD1 (5 bases). CDR3 length: 15 amino acids. Germline V gene data show CDR1 as LGHNA and CDR2 as YSLEER. V dropped 4 bases and J dropped 4 bases, with 14 bases sitting between them. CDR3 loop: CASSRGISGNQPQHF. The DNA for the CDR3 is TGCGCCAGCAGCCGAGGCATTTCAGGGAATCAGCCCCAGCATTTT.

The chain has TRBV6-1 and TRBJ2-7; weak D call: TRBD1 (5 bases). The CDR3 has 14 amino acids. The germline gives CDR1 MNHNS, CDR2 SASEGT. The V and J ends lost 3 bases and 4 bases respectively, with 13 bases between them. The CDR3, as DNA: TGTGCCAGCAGTGACAGGGAAGGGGTTTACGAGCAGTACTTC. It translates to CASSDREGVYEQYF.

This chain connects TRBV2 to TRBJ1-6, with D perhaps TRBD1 (6 bases). V gave up 6 bases and J gave up 7 bases, with 10 bases separating them. The germline CDR1 and CDR2 sequences are SNHLY and FYNNEI. The length of the CDR3 is 13 residues. CDR3 coding DNA: TGTGCCAGCAGCCAGGGGCCGAATTCACCCCTCCACTTT. Residues: CASSQGPNSPLHF.

CDR3 DNA sequence: TGTGCCAGCAGCTTACACCAGGGCCAAGCTGACCAGTACTTC. Translating gives CASSLHQGQADQYF. This sequence joins TRBV13 and TRBJ2-5, with D possibly being TRBD1 (5 bases). The CDR3 is 14 residues long. CDR1 is PRHDT, CDR2 FYEKMQ, per germline (reference sequence). V lost 2 bases to trimming and J lost 10 bases, with 17 bases between them.

The chain links TRBV11-2 to TRBJ1-1, with 8 nucleotides matching TRBD1. The germline gives CDR1 SGHAT, CDR2 FQNNGV. This CDR3 is built from 15 residues. The trim removed 4 bases at V and 3 bases at J, leaving 7 bases unmatched. CDR3 in DNA: TGTGCCAGCAGCTCATGGACAGGGAGGGACACTGAAGCTTTCTTT. Translation: CASSSWTGRDTEAFF.

V and J are TRBV5-1 and TRBJ1-1, with D perhaps matching TRBD1 (6 bases). V lost 3 bases to trimming and J lost 1 base, with 10 bases between them. This CDR3 spans 14 amino acids. CDR1 and CDR2 from the germline V gene are SGHRS and YFSETQ. The CDR3 region is CASSWGAKNTEAFF. Here the CDR3 DNA reads TGCGCCAGCAGCTGGGGGGCGAAGAACACTGAAGCTTTCTTT. The full variable domain, completed using reference TRBV5-1 and TRBJ1-1, is KAGVTQTPRYLIKTRGQQVTLSCSPISGHRSVSWYQQTPGQGLQFLFEYFSETQRNKGNFPGRFSGRQFSNSRSEMNVSTLELGDSALYLCASSWGAKNTEAFFGQGTRLTVV.

V and J are TRBV28 and TRBJ1-4; D not certain. The ends were cut back, 5 bases at V and 3 bases at J, with 7 bases in the middle. The CDR3 totals 13 residues. From germline, CDR1 is MDHEN and CDR2 SYDVKM. The CDR3 loop reads CASSLPANEKLFF. For the CDR3, the DNA is TGTGCCAGCAGTCTTCCGGCTAATGAAAAACTGTTTTTT.